This T cell receptor (beta chain) was profiled in a study of T cell changes during pregnancy in multiple sclerosis. Here immunoSEQ multiplex PCR was the method, and the copy in TCRdb shows in-frame clones only, minus some. The table includes tens of thousands of clones, roughly nine tenths detected once. The TCR was taken from a female donor with multiple sclerosis, enrolled in a pregnancy study. The material sequenced was CD4+ T cells from peripheral blood mononuclear cells, taken in the first trimester of pregnancy.

In DNA form, the CDR3 reads TGTGCCTGGAGGTCCCTGCCGGGTTGGGCTGAAGCTTTCTTT. It codes for CAWRSLPGWAEAFF. The V and J genes are TRBV30 and TRBJ1-1; no firm D call. The V gene's germline CDR1 is GTSNPN and CDR2 SVGIG (reference sequence). This CDR3 is built from 14 residues. V lost 3 bases, J lost 6 bases, and 17 bases lay in between.